Below are 25 T cell receptor beta chains sequenced from a single sample in a study of T-cell memory formation after mild COVID-19. Each CDR3 protein gets one entry after TCRdb re-called the 5' RACE reads with MiXCR. The sample lists some 150,000 distinct CDR3 sequences, 15% to 20% seen once, with over 2% in the top ten. Source material: PBMCs or a T cell subset sorted from them (not recorded which). The source of these receptors is an adult woman who had mild COVID-19 (a few samples of this study predate the infection). Cell type and time point are not known.

In its sample, this clonotype was seen many times. V and J are TRBV5-1 and TRBJ2-3, with D possibly matching TRBD1 (6 bases). Germline V gene lookup returns CDR1 SGHRS and CDR2 YFSETQ. V was clipped by 8 bases and J by 0 bases, with 13 bases between them. The CDR3 consists of 14 residues. The CDR3 protein is CASRQGFSTDTQYF. The CDR3 coding sequence is TGCGCCAGTCGGCAGGGGTTCAGCACAGATACGCAGTATTTT.

The chain carries TRBV3-1 and TRBJ1-1; 8 positions agree with TRBD1. V shed 0 bases and J 4 bases; nucleotides not matched to a gene: 7. This CDR3 contains 16 residues. CDR1 and CDR2 from the germline V gene are LGHDT and YNNKEL (reference sequence). The CDR3 coding sequence is TGTGCCAGCAGCCAAGATCCGTACAGGGGGACCACTGAAGCTTTCTTT. Its protein product is CASSQDPYRGTTEAFF.

This clonotype turned up a few times. This sequence joins TRBV3-1 and TRBJ2-5; D may be TRBD1 (6 bases). The CDR3 extends over 16 amino acids. Germline V gives CDR1 LGHDT, CDR2 YNNKEL (reference sequence). V lost 1 base to trimming and J lost 5 bases, with 17 bases between them. CDR3 sequence (DNA): TGTGCCAGCAGCCAAGGGGGGACACTCAGTCGGGAGACCCAGTACTTC. It translates to CASSQGGTLSRETQYF.

This clonotype was counted a few times. The chain carries TRBV12-3 or TRBV12-4 and TRBJ2-7; TRBD2 matches at 13 bases. The CDR3 covers 15 residues. V was clipped by 4 bases and J by 7 bases; unmatched bases: 7. The CDR3 region is CASSWTSGSLGEQYF. CDR3 bases: TGTGCCAGCAGTTGGACTAGCGGGAGCTTGGGTGAGCAGTACTTC.

The J gene is TRBJ1-4, the V gene TRBV5-1; D unresolved. Deletions cut 4 bases from V and 8 bases from J, with 12 bases between. CDR1 is SGHRS and CDR2 is YFSETQ in the germline V gene. The CDR3 contains 13 residues. The CDR3: CASSVGPGEKLFF. Written as DNA, the CDR3 is TGCGCCAGCAGCGTAGGGCCGGGAGAAAAACTGTTTTTT.

This clonotype was observed once. The rearrangement links TRBV9 to TRBJ2-5, with 9 bases lining up with TRBD1. The CDR3 contains 15 residues. From germline, CDR1 is SGDLS and CDR2 YYNGEE. V lost 6 bases to trimming and J lost 4 bases; unmatched junction nucleotides: 10. CDR3 region: CASTKQGARGETQYF. The CDR3 DNA sequence: TGTGCCAGCACCAAACAGGGGGCGCGCGGAGAGACCCAGTACTTC.

The genes are TRBV6-2 or TRBV6-3 and TRBJ2-1; 10 bases are shared with TRBD1. The V gene's germline CDR1 is MNHEY and CDR2 SVGEGT. The ends lost 10 bases at V and 7 bases at J; junction bases unmatched: 10. This CDR3 spans 14 amino acids. As DNA, the CDR3 is TGTGCCACCTCAGACAGGGGGCAAGGGAATGAGCAGTTCTTC. Its translation: CATSDRGQGNEQFF.

This rearrangement joins TRBV20-1 to TRBJ2-7; the match to TRBD2 covers 13 bases. Per the germline V gene, CDR1 is DFQATT and CDR2 is SNEGSKA (reference sequence). The CDR3 runs 16 residues. J lost 1 base, V lost 5 bases, and 8 bases had no gene match. The CDR3 reads CSAQGLAGTTSYEQYF. CDR3 in DNA: TGCAGTGCTCAGGGACTAGCGGGGACCACTTCCTACGAGCAGTACTTC.

Only a few counts were recorded for this clonotype. In nucleotides, the CDR3 is TGTGCCAGCAGCCGAGGGGGACAGAACACTGAAGCTTTCTTT. Protein: CASSRGGQNTEAFF. The V gene is TRBV25-1, the J gene TRBJ1-1; tentatively, D is TRBD1 (6 bases). Germline lookup yields CDR1 MGHDK and CDR2 SYGVNS. Between the trimmed V and J ends, which lost 6 bases and 1 base, there was a span of 12 bases. This CDR3 is built from 14 residues.

In its sample, this clonotype was seen a few times. This chain joins TRBV12-5 and TRBJ2-5; no reliable D call. Between the trimmed V and J ends, which lost 1 base and 5 bases, there was a span of 8 bases. Germline CDR1 is LGHNT and CDR2 is FRNRAP. The CDR3 spans 13 residues. The CDR3 reads CASGLDAGETQYF. The DNA for the CDR3 is TGTGCTAGTGGTTTGGACGCCGGGGAGACCCAGTACTTC.

The chain carries TRBV20-1 and TRBJ1-1; D uncertain. Deletions cut 3 bases from V and 1 base from J, with 12 bases between. Germline V CDR1 and CDR2: DFQATT, SNEGSKA (reference sequence). The CDR3 is made up of 14 amino acids. For the CDR3, the DNA is TGCAGTGCTAGTAAGGAGGGTCGGAACACTGAAGCTTTCTTT. This codes for CSASKEGRNTEAFF.

The chain is built from TRBV5-8 and TRBJ2-1; 10 bases fit TRBD1. The ends lost 4 bases at V and 8 bases at J; junction bases unmatched: 6. The CDR3 sequence is 14 residues long. CDR1 is SGHTS, CDR2 YDEGEE, per germline. This CDR3 reads CASSHRTGGDEQFF. In nucleotides, the CDR3 is TGTGCCAGCAGCCACAGGACAGGGGGTGATGAGCAGTTCTTC.

The sample holds many counts of this clonotype. V is TRBV7-2 and J is TRBJ2-2, with D perhaps matching TRBD1 or TRBD2 (5 bases each). The CDR3 runs to 15 residues. From germline, CDR1 is SGHTA and CDR2 FQGNSA. V was cut by 3 bases and J by 0 bases, with 8 bases left in between. The CDR3 DNA sequence: TGTGCCAGCAGCTTTGGGGGATCGAACACCGGGGAGCTGTTTTTT. Translating it yields CASSFGGSNTGELFF.

The V call is TRBV7-9, the J call TRBJ1-2; D is undetermined. Germline V gene data show CDR1 as SEHNR and CDR2 as FQNEAQ (reference sequence). This CDR3 comprises 13 residues. The V end was cut by 5 bases, the J end by 3 bases, with 10 bases between. The DNA of the CDR3 is TGTGCCAGCAGCGCATACATGGACTATGGCTACACCTTC. Its protein is CASSAYMDYGYTF.

The chain carries TRBV2 and TRBJ2-2; a possible D gene is TRBD2 (5 bases). Germline-derived CDR1 and CDR2 are SNHLY and FYNNEI. The CDR3 covers 13 residues. V lost 10 bases to trimming and J lost 5 bases, with 14 bases between them. This CDR3 is CATLGLRTGELFF. CDR3 nucleotides: TGTGCCACCTTAGGACTGCGGACCGGGGAGCTGTTTTTT.

This clonotype was detected a few times. CDR3 bases: TGTGCCAGCAGCTCCTCCGGGACAATGAACACTGAAGCTTTCTTT. This gives the protein CASSSSGTMNTEAFF. The chain is built from TRBV7-3 and TRBJ1-1; D perhaps matches TRBD1 (6 bases). The CDR3 extends over 15 amino acids. Trimming left V 4 bases short and J 0 bases short, with 12 bases between. CDR1 and CDR2 from the germline V gene are SGHTA and FQGTGA.

This clonotype has just a few counts. The V call is TRBV12-3 or TRBV12-4, the J call TRBJ2-3; 10 positions agree with TRBD2. The CDR3 contains 16 residues. Trimming took 3 bases from V and 0 from J; bases not matched to a gene: 3. This chain's CDR3 is CASSLSSGGSTDTQYF. CDR3 nucleotide sequence: TGTGCCAGCAGTTTGTCTAGCGGGGGCAGCACAGATACGCAGTATTTT.

J is TRBJ2-6 and V is TRBV6-2 or TRBV6-3, with unresolved D. Trimming took 9 bases from V and 1 from J, leaving 16 bases between them. The germline V gene encodes CDR1 MNHEY and CDR2 SVGEGT. The CDR3 totals 16 residues. In DNA, the CDR3 is TGTGCCAGTTGGGCCCCTATTGGGTCTGGGGCCAACGTCCTGACTTTC. Its translation is CASWAPIGSGANVLTF.

The rearrangement links TRBV11-2 to TRBJ1-2; TRBD1 might be the D (6 bases). Germline V lookup: CDR1 SGHAT, CDR2 FQNNGV. V dropped 5 bases and J dropped 4 bases, with 14 bases sitting between them. The CDR3 loop spans 14 amino acids. CDR3 DNA sequence: TGTGCCAGCAGCCCCCGGGGGGGCGGCTATGGCTACACCTTC. The encoded protein is CASSPRGGGYGYTF.

The V gene is TRBV5-1, the J gene TRBJ2-5; D is unresolved. There are 15 residues in the CDR3. Germline CDR1 reads SGHRS; CDR2 reads YFSETQ. V was shortened by 0 bases and J by 5 bases, with 14 bases between the two germline ends. In nucleotides, the CDR3 is TGCGCCAGCAGCTTGGGCCAGATCGGTACGGAGACCCAGTACTTC. Residues: CASSLGQIGTETQYF.

The table lists this clonotype with a few counts. This chain connects TRBV11-1 to TRBJ2-7; TRBD1 might be the D (6 bases). The CDR3 covers 13 residues. Germline V lookup: CDR1 SGHAT, CDR2 FQDESV (reference sequence). V lost 2 bases and J 6 bases, leaving 11 bases between the germline ends. CDR3 loop: CASSLPQGGEQYF. CDR3 sequence (DNA): TGTGCCAGCAGCTTACCCCAAGGGGGCGAGCAGTACTTC.

V is TRBV27 and J is TRBJ1-2, with D possibly being TRBD1 (6 bases). The germline gives CDR1 MNHEY, CDR2 SMNVEV (reference sequence). V lost 5 bases and J 4 bases, leaving 14 bases between the germline ends. The CDR3 has 14 amino acids. The CDR3: CASSQAGGAYGYTF. In DNA, the CDR3 is TGTGCCAGCAGTCAAGCGGGGGGGGCCTATGGCTACACCTTC.

A few counts support this clonotype. The CDR3 loop reads CSVPVGQGQETQYF. For the CDR3, the DNA is TGCAGCGTTCCTGTGGGGCAGGGCCAAGAGACCCAGTACTTC. V and J are TRBV29-1 and TRBJ2-5, with D tentatively TRBD1 (5 bases). V lost 5 bases, J lost 1 base, and 14 bases lay in between. This CDR3 region has 14 residues. Germline CDR1 SQVTM, CDR2 ANQGSEA.

This clonotype was seen a handful of times. This rearrangement joins TRBV5-1 to TRBJ1-1; 8 positions agree with TRBD1. Losses at the gene ends were 4 bases for V and 4 bases for J; bases not matched to a gene: 12. Germline CDR1 SGHRS, CDR2 YFSETQ. This CDR3 contains 16 residues. This CDR3 reads CASSQNPRGLGTEAFF. CDR3 sequence (DNA): TGCGCCAGCAGCCAAAATCCCAGGGGGCTCGGCACTGAAGCTTTCTTT.

The chain has TRBV3-1 and TRBJ2-5; D possibly corresponds to TRBD2 (6 bases). The CDR3 spans 14 residues. Germline loops: CDR1 LGHDT, CDR2 YNNKEL (reference sequence). The ends were cut back, 4 bases at V and 4 bases at J, with 13 bases in the middle. The CDR3 here is CASSLRETVETQYF. Here the CDR3 DNA reads TGTGCCAGCAGCCTCCGGGAGACCGTAGAGACCCAGTACTTC.